The 31 T cell receptor beta chains in this list originate from one sample, sequenced in a study of identical twins. TCRdb re-called the 5' RACE reads with MiXCR, one entry per CDR3 protein. The data contain roughly 690,000 distinct CDR3 sequences, approximately 6% of them singletons. The sequencing input was naive T cells sorted from blood. The receptors were sampled from a man between 18 and 29 years old in good health.

This clonotype was found many times. The CDR3 is CSARDDRGQFGPQHF. The CDR3 coding sequence is TGCAGTGCTAGAGATGACAGGGGCCAGTTTGGGCCCCAGCATTTT. The chain has TRBV20-1 and TRBJ1-5; 8 bases are shared with TRBD1. V trimming: 0 bases; J trimming: 9 bases; junction bases outside the gene matches: 10. This CDR3 spans 15 amino acids. CDR1 and CDR2 (germline): DFQATT, SNEGSKA (reference sequence).

In this sample, this clonotype turned up many times. This chain joins TRBV20-1 and TRBJ2-1; D not resolved. From germline, CDR1 is DFQATT and CDR2 SNEGSKA (reference sequence). Trimming cost V 4 bases and J 0 bases, with 7 bases left between them. The CDR3 covers 13 residues. The chain's CDR3 is CSATSVSYNEQFF. CDR3 DNA sequence: TGCAGTGCTACTTCGGTCTCCTACAATGAGCAGTTCTTC.

This clonotype was observed a handful of times. The chain has TRBV18 and TRBJ2-2, with D hard to call. The CDR3 sequence is 17 residues long. Germline V gene sequence: CDR1 KGHSH, CDR2 LQKENI. Trimming took off 2 bases at V and 5 bases at J, with 18 bases between the two ends. The CDR3 nucleotides read TGTGCCAGCTCACCAAGCCCGGAGCCAGAAAGAACCGGGGAGCTGTTTTTT. Translation: CASSPSPEPERTGELFF.

This clonotype was seen at least ten times. The chain uses TRBV29-1 and TRBJ2-3, with TRBD2 matching over 7 bases. V lost 7 bases to trimming and J lost 4 bases; unmatched junction nucleotides: 11. Germline V lookup: CDR1 SQVTM, CDR2 ANQGSEA. The CDR3 is 14 residues long. The CDR3 protein is CSGRGGSSPDTQYF. For the CDR3, the DNA is TGCAGCGGACGGGGCGGGAGTTCCCCAGATACGCAGTATTTT.

This chain joins TRBV30 and TRBJ2-7; 8 bases match TRBD2. Germline V gene data show CDR1 as GTSNPN and CDR2 as SVGIG (reference sequence). J gave up 7 bases and V 2 bases, and 7 bases lay outside the gene matches. The CDR3 totals 13 residues. The CDR3 reads CAWSITGGQEQYF. In nucleotides, the CDR3 is TGTGCCTGGAGTATAACGGGAGGGCAGGAGCAGTACTTC.

This clonotype has at least ten counts. The rearrangement links TRBV5-1 to TRBJ1-2; a weak D match, TRBD1 (6 bases). Deletions cut 2 bases from V and 6 bases from J, with 11 bases between. The germline gives CDR1 SGHRS, CDR2 YFSETQ. This CDR3 is built from 13 residues. CDR3 amino acids: CASSFTGRDGYTF. The CDR3 region has the DNA TGCGCCAGCAGCTTTACAGGGAGGGATGGCTACACCTTC.

The chain recombines TRBV5-1 with TRBJ1-4, with TRBD1 matching over 7 bases. This CDR3 comprises 14 residues. Germline trimming cut 4 bases from V and 5 bases from J; bases unmatched to any gene: 5. CDR1 SGHRS and CDR2 YFSETQ come from the germline V gene. This CDR3 reads CASSRTGENEKLFF. The CDR3 DNA reads as TGCGCCAGCAGCAGAACAGGGGAAAATGAAAAACTGTTTTTT.

In its sample, this clonotype was seen a few times. This chain connects TRBV7-2 to TRBJ1-5; TRBD1 is a possible D gene (5 bases). From germline, CDR1 is SGHTA and CDR2 FQGNSA. This CDR3 spans 16 amino acids. Trimming left V 4 bases short and J 0 bases short, with 13 bases between. The CDR3 region is CASSSTGTISNQPQHF. CDR3 nucleotides: TGTGCCAGCAGCTCCACAGGAACCATTAGCAATCAGCCCCAGCATTTT.

This clonotype was observed a few times. V gene TRBV5-1 combines with J gene TRBJ2-1; 14 bases match TRBD2. The CDR3 loop spans 17 amino acids. CDR1 and CDR2 (germline): SGHRS, YFSETQ. After removal of 3 bases from V and 7 bases from J, the junction contained 9 bases not matched to a gene. This CDR3 reads CASSWGLAGVTGNEQFF. For the CDR3, the DNA is TGCGCCAGCAGCTGGGGACTAGCGGGAGTCACCGGTAATGAGCAGTTCTTC.

J is TRBJ2-6 and V is TRBV5-1; D possibly uses TRBD1 or TRBD2 (5 bases each). This CDR3 contains 16 residues. Between the trimmed V and J ends, which lost 6 bases and 4 bases, there was a span of 17 bases. CDR1 and CDR2 from the germline V gene are SGHRS and YFSETQ. The CDR3 spells CASNAGAALGANVLTF. DNA for the CDR3: TGCGCCAGCAATGCCGGGGCAGCCCTCGGGGCCAACGTCCTGACTTTC.

This clonotype was observed a handful of times. For the CDR3, the DNA is TGTGCCAGCAGCTTACGTGGGTACTACGAGCAGTACTTC. Translated: CASSLRGYYEQYF. This rearrangement joins TRBV7-9 to TRBJ2-7; D is uncertain. V gave up 2 bases and J gave up 3 bases, with 8 bases separating them. The CDR3 spans 13 residues. The V gene's germline CDR1 is SEHNR and CDR2 FQNEAQ (reference sequence).

This clonotype appeared many times. The chain is built from TRBV10-3 and TRBJ2-1, with no clear D. Trimming took 2 bases from V and 6 from J, leaving 14 bases between them. The germline gives CDR1 ENHRY, CDR2 SYGVKD. The CDR3 has 15 residues. CDR3 region: CAISEGTSEVNEQFF. CDR3 coding DNA: TGTGCCATCAGTGAGGGCACGTCAGAAGTCAATGAGCAGTTCTTC.

This clonotype came up many times. V is TRBV7-9 and J is TRBJ2-7; D is unclear. Germline assignment: CDR1 SEHNR and CDR2 FQNEAQ (reference sequence). The CDR3 is made up of 14 amino acids. The germline V and J ends were trimmed by 1 base and 3 bases, with 10 bases remaining between them. The CDR3 nucleotides read TGTGCCAGCAGCTTAGGAAAGTCTGACTACGAGCAGTACGTC. Amino acids: CASSLGKSDYEQYV.

In its sample, this clonotype was seen many times. The rearrangement joins TRBV15 to TRBJ2-3; 10 nucleotides align to TRBD1. The junction had 6 bases not matched to a gene; V was cut back by 4 bases and J by 2 bases. CDR3 length: 16 residues. Per germline, CDR1 LNHNV and CDR2 YYDKDF (reference sequence). CDR3 DNA: TGTGCCACCAGCACGACCGGGACAGGGGTCACAGATACGCAGTATTTT. It encodes CATSTTGTGVTDTQYF.

The chain employs TRBV5-1 and TRBJ2-6; D remains unclear. The CDR3 sequence is 17 residues long. CDR1 and CDR2 from the germline V gene are SGHRS and YFSETQ. Trimming removed 0 bases from V and 0 bases from J, with 10 bases in between. The CDR3 nucleotides read TGCGCCAGCAGCTTGGGGACGGTGAGCTCTGGGGCCAACGTCCTGACTTTC. Translated, it gives CASSLGTVSSGANVLTF.

The sample holds many counts of this clonotype. In nucleotides, the CDR3 is TGCAGCGTTGCTGGGAGGAGGGACATTCAGTACTTC. This translates into CSVAGRRDIQYF. This chain uses TRBV29-1 with TRBJ2-4, with D tentatively TRBD2 (6 bases). The V and J ends lost 4 bases and 8 bases respectively, with 12 bases between them. The CDR3 is made up of 12 amino acids. Germline-derived CDR1 and CDR2 are SQVTM and ANQGSEA. The full variable domain, with the rest looked up from reference TRBV29-1 and TRBJ2-4, is SAVISQKPSRDICQRGTSLTIQCQVDSQVTMMFWYRQQPGQSLTLIATANQGSEATYESGFVIDKFPISRPNLTFSTLTVSNMSPEDSSIYLCSVAGRRDIQYFGAGTRLSVL.

There are many counts of this clonotype. The chain is built from TRBV6-2 or TRBV6-3 and TRBJ2-2; 10 bases align to TRBD2. Germline V lookup: CDR1 MNHEY, CDR2 SVGEGT. The CDR3 consists of 17 residues. Unmatched junction bases numbered 15, after V lost 7 bases and J lost 7 bases. The CDR3 DNA follows: TGTGCCAGCAACTATCTACTAGCGGGACGATACGACGGGGAGCTGTTTTTT. It yields the protein CASNYLLAGRYDGELFF.

The table lists this clonotype with many counts. The rearrangement joins TRBV10-1 to TRBJ2-1; 9 bases line up with TRBD2. Per the germline V gene, CDR1 is WNHNN and CDR2 is SYGVQD (reference sequence). The V and J ends lost 2 bases and 6 bases, in that order; junction bases with no gene match: 5. There are 15 residues in the CDR3. CDR3: CASSEPAGGGNEQFF. DNA for the CDR3: TGCGCCAGCAGTGAGCCAGCGGGAGGAGGCAATGAGCAGTTCTTC.

This clonotype has a count of ten or more. The gene calls are TRBV7-9 and TRBJ2-5; 9 bases line up with TRBD2. Germline trimming cut 4 bases from V and 4 bases from J; bases unmatched to any gene: 10. The CDR3 runs to 16 residues. Germline CDR1 and CDR2: SEHNR and FQNEAQ (reference sequence). Here the CDR3 reads CASSYLAGARGETQYF. DNA for the CDR3: TGTGCCAGCAGCTACTTAGCGGGAGCGAGGGGAGAGACCCAGTACTTC.

This clonotype was seen ten or more times. The chain combines TRBV4-2 with TRBJ2-1; the D gene could be TRBD1 or TRBD2 (6 bases each). CDR1 is LGHNA, CDR2 YNFKEQ, per germline. The CDR3 contains 15 residues. The V end was cut by 8 bases, the J end by 7 bases, with 21 bases between. The CDR3 here is CASGSPEGVDNEQFF. Written as DNA, the CDR3 is TGTGCCAGCGGGTCGCCGGAGGGGGTAGATAATGAGCAGTTCTTC.

This clonotype was counted between two and nine times. The V and J genes are TRBV6-1 and TRBJ2-7, with 7 bases that match TRBD2. This CDR3 region has 16 residues. With 1 base clipped from V and 3 bases from J, the junction kept 9 bases outside the gene matches. The germline V gene has CDR1 MNHNS and CDR2 SASEGT. The CDR3 region is CASSEGEGGADYEQYV. The CDR3 DNA reads as TGTGCCAGCAGTGAAGGGGAGGGAGGGGCTGACTACGAGCAGTACGTC.

This clonotype was counted a few times. The chain is built from TRBV20-1 and TRBJ2-1; the match to TRBD2 covers 13 bases. CDR1 is DFQATT and CDR2 is SNEGSKA in the germline V gene (reference sequence). Losses at the gene ends were 3 bases for V and 5 bases for J; bases not matched to a gene: 7. This CDR3 is 16 amino acids long. In DNA form, the CDR3 reads TGCAGTGCTAGCCTCTTACTAGCGGGAGGGAACAATGAGCAGTTCTTC. Protein sequence: CSASLLLAGGNNEQFF.

This clonotype was found a few times. V and J are TRBV5-1 and TRBJ1-2; no clear D. The CDR3 consists of 13 residues. Germline CDR1 and CDR2: SGHRS and YFSETQ. Trimming removed 0 bases at V and 7 bases at J, with 10 bases between. CDR3 sequence: CASSLAGRGGYTF. For the CDR3, the DNA is TGCGCCAGCAGCTTGGCCGGCCGTGGTGGCTACACCTTC.

This clonotype was seen repeatedly, ten times or more. This rearrangement joins TRBV21-1 to TRBJ2-1; TRBD1 is the table's D call and was not checked against the DNA. TRBV21-1 is a pseudogene segment. This CDR3 region has 15 residues. The CDR3 nucleotides read TGTGCCACCCACGACTTGTCCCTGAAGTACAATGAGCAGTTCTTC. It codes for CATHDLSLKYNEQFF.

This clonotype appeared a few times. V is TRBV3-1 and J is TRBJ2-2; D possibly corresponds to TRBD2 (6 bases). Germline V gives CDR1 LGHDT, CDR2 YNNKEL (reference sequence). The CDR3 has 16 residues. V lost 2 bases and J 5 bases, leaving 15 bases between the germline ends. CDR3 DNA sequence: TGTGCCAGCAGCCAAAGGGCCGGGGGAAAAACCGGGGAGCTGTTTTTT. Its protein product is CASSQRAGGKTGELFF.

This clonotype was counted many times. V gene TRBV27 combines with J gene TRBJ2-7; the D call may be TRBD1 or TRBD2 (5 bases each). V was shortened by 5 bases and J by 3 bases, with 17 bases between the two germline ends. The germline CDR1 and CDR2 sequences are MNHEY and SMNVEV (reference sequence). The CDR3 has 15 amino acids. CDR3 protein: CASSPTVGVRYEQYF. As DNA, the CDR3 is TGTGCCAGCAGTCCAACCGTGGGGGTACGCTACGAGCAGTACTTC.

The chain combines TRBV7-9 with TRBJ2-7; 7 bases match TRBD1. J gave up 3 bases and V 4 bases, and 6 bases lay outside the gene matches. CDR3 length equals 14 residues. The germline CDR1 and CDR2 sequences are SEHNR and FQNEAQ (reference sequence). The CDR3 here is CASSSSGGSYEQYF. The DNA for the CDR3 is TGTGCCAGCAGCTCCTCAGGGGGAAGCTACGAGCAGTACTTC.

This clonotype was picked up many times. The gene calls are TRBV20-1 and TRBJ2-1; the match to TRBD2 covers 8 bases. The germline V gene has CDR1 DFQATT and CDR2 SNEGSKA (reference sequence). The CDR3 extends over 13 amino acids. Unmatched junction bases numbered 8, after V lost 8 bases and J lost 5 bases. CDR3 in amino acids: CSRGASGHNEQFF. The CDR3 region has the DNA TGCAGTCGGGGGGCTAGCGGGCACAATGAGCAGTTCTTC.

J is TRBJ2-7 and V is TRBV9; D is ambiguous. Germline CDR1 and CDR2: SGDLS and YYNGEE. Trimming pared 6 bases from V and 7 bases from J, leaving 8 bases between. The CDR3 extends over 10 amino acids. DNA for the CDR3: TGTGCCAGCAAGCCGAAGGAGCAGTACTTC. It translates to CASKPKEQYF. Full variable domain (remainder filled in from reference TRBV9 and TRBJ2-7): DSGVTQTPKHLITATGQRVTLRCSPRSGDLSVYWYQQSLDQGLQFLIQYYNGEERAKGNILERFSAQQFPDLHSELNLSSLELGDSALYFCASKPKEQYFGPGTRLTVT.

This clonotype appeared once. Just one base apart from a much larger clone, this may be a read error. The rearrangement uses TRBV10-3 and TRBJ2-3, with TRBD1 matching 11 bases. The CDR3 has 16 amino acids. Germline V gene sequence: CDR1 ENHRY, CDR2 SYGVKD. The CDR3 sequence: CDIREDRGRSTDTQYF. The CDR3 nucleotides read TGTGACATCAGAGAGGACAGGGGGCGAAGCACAGATACGCAGTATTTT.

This clonotype occurred many times. An end of the junction does not agree with germline; a read error may underlie this. The V and J genes are TRBV28 and TRBJ2-1; unclear D gene. Looked up from germline, CDR1 is MDHEN and CDR2 is SYDVKM. CDR3 length equals 12 residues. The DNA of the CDR3 is TGCGCCAGCAGCTTCCTCTACAATGAGCAGTTCTTC. The encoded protein is CASSFLYNEQFF.